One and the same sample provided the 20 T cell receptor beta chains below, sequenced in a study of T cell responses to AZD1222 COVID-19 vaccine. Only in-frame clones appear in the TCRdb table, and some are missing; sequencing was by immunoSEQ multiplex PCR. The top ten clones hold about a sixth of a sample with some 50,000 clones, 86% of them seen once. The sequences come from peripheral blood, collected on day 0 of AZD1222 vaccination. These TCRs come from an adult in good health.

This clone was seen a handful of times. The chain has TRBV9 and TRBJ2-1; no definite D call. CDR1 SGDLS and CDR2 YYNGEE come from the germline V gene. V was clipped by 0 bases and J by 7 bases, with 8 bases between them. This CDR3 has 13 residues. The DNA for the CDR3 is TGTGCCAGCAGCGTAGGAGTGGAGAATGAGCAGTTCTTC. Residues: CASSVGVENEQFF.

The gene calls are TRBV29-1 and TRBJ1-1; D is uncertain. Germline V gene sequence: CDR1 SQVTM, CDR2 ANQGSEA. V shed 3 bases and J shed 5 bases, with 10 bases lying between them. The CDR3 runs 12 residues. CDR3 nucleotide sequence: TGCAGCGTTGATTTGGCCGTGACTGAAGCTTTCTTT. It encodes CSVDLAVTEAFF.

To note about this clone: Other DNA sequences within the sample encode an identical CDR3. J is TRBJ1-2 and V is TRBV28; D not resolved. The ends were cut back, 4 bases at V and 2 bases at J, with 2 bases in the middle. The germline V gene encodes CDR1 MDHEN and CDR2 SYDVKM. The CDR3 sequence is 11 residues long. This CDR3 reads CASSSNYGYTF. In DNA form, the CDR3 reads TGTGCCAGCAGTTCAAACTATGGCTACACCTTC.

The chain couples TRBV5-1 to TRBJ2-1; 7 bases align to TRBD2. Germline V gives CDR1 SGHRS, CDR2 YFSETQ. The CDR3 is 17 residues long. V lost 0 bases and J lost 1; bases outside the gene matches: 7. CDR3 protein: CASSLGVAGLSYNEQFF. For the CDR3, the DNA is TGCGCCAGCAGCTTGGGGGTAGCGGGCCTATCCTACAATGAGCAGTTCTTC.

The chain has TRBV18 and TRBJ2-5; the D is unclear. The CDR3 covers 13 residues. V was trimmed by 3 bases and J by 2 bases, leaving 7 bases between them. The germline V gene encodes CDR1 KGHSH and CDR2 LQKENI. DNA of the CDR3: TGTGCCAGCTCACCTACACAGCAAGAGACCCAGTACTTC. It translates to CASSPTQQETQYF.

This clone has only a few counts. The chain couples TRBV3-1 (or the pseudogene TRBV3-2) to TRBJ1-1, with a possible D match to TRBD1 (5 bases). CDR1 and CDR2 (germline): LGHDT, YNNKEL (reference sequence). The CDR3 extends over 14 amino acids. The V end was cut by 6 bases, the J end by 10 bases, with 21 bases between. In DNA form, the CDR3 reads TGTGCCAGCAGACTCGGGGACCCCCAGGTCCCAGCTTTCTTT. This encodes CASRLGDPQVPAFF.

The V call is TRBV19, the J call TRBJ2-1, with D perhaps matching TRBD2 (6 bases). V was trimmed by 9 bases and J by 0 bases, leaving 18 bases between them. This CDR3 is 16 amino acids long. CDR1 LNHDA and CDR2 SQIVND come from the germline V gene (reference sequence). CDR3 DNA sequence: TGTGCCAGAGGACCCCTCGGAGGGAGCTCCTACAATGAGCAGTTCTTC. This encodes CARGPLGGSSYNEQFF.

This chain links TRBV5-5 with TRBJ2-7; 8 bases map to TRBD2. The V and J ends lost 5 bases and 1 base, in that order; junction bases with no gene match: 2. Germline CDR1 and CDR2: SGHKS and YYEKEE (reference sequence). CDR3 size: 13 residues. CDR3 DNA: TGTGCCAGCAGACTAGCGGCATCCTACGAGCAGTACTTC. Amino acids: CASRLAASYEQYF.

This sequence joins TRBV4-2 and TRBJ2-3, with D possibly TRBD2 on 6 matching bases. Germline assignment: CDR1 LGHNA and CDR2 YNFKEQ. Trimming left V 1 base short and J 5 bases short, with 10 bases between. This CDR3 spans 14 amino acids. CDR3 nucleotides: TGTGCCAGCAGCCAAGCCATGGAGGGAGATACGCAGTATTTT. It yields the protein CASSQAMEGDTQYF.

The CDR3 reads CASSFDRNTGELFF. CDR3 coding DNA: TGTGCCAGCAGCTTTGATAGGAACACCGGGGAGCTGTTTTTT. This chain uses TRBV5-8 with TRBJ2-2; D not certain. CDR3 length: 14 residues. Germline CDR1 is SGHTS and CDR2 is YDEGEE. Trimming shortened V by 2 bases and J by 1 base, and 6 bases separated the two germline ends.

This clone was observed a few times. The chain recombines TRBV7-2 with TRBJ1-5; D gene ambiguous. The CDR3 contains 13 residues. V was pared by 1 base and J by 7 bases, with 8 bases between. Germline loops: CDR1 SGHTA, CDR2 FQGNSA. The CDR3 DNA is TGTGCCAGCAGCTTAGAGGGAGAACAGCCCCAGCATTTT. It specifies CASSLEGEQPQHF. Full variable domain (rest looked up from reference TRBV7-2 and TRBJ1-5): GAGVSQSPSNKVTEKGKDVELRCDPISGHTALYWYRQSLGQGLEFLIYFQGNSAPDKSGLPSDRFSAERTGGSVSTLTIQRTQQEDSAVYLCASSLEGEQPQHFGDGTRLSIL.

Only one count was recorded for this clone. Written as DNA, the CDR3 is TGTGCCAGCAGTGCCGGCGGTCAGCAGGGCACAGATACGCAGTATTTT. Translation gives CASSAGGQQGTDTQYF. The rearrangement uses TRBV5-4 and TRBJ2-3, with D hard to call. Trimming pared 5 bases from V and 1 base from J, leaving 17 bases between. This CDR3 is built from 16 residues. The germline V gene encodes CDR1 SGHNT and CDR2 YYREEE (reference sequence).

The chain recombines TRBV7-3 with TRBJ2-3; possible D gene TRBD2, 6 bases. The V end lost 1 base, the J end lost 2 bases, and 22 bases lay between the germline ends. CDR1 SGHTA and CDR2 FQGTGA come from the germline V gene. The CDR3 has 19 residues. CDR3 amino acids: CASSLSPVGSGAFTDTQYF. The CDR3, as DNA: TGTGCCAGCAGCTTAAGCCCTGTCGGGAGTGGGGCTTTCACAGATACGCAGTATTTT.

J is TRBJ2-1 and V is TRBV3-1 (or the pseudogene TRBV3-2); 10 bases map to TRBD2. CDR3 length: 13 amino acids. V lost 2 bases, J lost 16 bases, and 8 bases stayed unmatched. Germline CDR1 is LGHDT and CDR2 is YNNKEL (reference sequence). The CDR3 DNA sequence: TGTGCCAGCAGCCAAAGATCTAGCGGGAGTGCTTTCTTC. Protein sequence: CASSQRSSGSAFF.

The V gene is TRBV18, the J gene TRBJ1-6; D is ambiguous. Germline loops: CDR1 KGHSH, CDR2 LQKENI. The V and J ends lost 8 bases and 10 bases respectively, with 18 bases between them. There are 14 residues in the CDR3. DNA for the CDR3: TGTGCCAGCACCCTGCTTGAGGCTGACTCACCCCTCCACTTT. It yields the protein CASTLLEADSPLHF.

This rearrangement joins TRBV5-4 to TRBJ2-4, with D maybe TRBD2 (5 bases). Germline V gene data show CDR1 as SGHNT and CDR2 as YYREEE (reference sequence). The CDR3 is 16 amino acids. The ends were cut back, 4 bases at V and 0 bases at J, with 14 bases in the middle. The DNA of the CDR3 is TGTGCCAGCAGCCCCCTGCCGGGGTTAGCCAAAAACATTCAGTACTTC. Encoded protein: CASSPLPGLAKNIQYF.

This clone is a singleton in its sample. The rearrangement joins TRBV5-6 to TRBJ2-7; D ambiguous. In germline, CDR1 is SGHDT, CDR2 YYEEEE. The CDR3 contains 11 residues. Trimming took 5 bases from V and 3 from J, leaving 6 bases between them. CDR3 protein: CASSLHYEQYF. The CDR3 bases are TGTGCCAGCAGTTTGCACTACGAGCAGTACTTC. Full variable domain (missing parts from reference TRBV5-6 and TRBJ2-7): DAGVTQSPTHLIKTRGQQVTLRCSPKSGHDTVSWYQQALGQGPQFIFQYYEEEERQRGNFPDRFSGHQFPNYSSELNVNALLLGDSALYLCASSLHYEQYFGPGTRLTVT.

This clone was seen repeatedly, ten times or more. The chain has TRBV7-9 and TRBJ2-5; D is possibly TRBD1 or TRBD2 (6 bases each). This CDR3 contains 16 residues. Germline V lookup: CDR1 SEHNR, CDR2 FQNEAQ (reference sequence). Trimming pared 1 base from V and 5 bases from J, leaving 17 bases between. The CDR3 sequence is CASSLVVLGGAETQYF. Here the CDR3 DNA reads TGTGCCAGCAGCTTAGTGGTTTTGGGGGGCGCGGAGACCCAGTACTTC.

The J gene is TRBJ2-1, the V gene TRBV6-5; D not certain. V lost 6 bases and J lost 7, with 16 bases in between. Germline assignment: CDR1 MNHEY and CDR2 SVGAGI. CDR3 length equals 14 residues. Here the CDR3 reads CASRSAGTRNEQFF. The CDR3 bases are TGTGCCAGCAGGTCCGCCGGTACCCGGAATGAGCAGTTCTTC.

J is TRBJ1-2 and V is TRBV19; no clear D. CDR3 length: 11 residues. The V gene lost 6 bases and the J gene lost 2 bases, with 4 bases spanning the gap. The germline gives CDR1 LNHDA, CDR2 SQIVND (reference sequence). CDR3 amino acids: CASSRNYGYTF. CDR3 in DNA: TGTGCCAGTAGCAGGAACTATGGCTACACCTTC.